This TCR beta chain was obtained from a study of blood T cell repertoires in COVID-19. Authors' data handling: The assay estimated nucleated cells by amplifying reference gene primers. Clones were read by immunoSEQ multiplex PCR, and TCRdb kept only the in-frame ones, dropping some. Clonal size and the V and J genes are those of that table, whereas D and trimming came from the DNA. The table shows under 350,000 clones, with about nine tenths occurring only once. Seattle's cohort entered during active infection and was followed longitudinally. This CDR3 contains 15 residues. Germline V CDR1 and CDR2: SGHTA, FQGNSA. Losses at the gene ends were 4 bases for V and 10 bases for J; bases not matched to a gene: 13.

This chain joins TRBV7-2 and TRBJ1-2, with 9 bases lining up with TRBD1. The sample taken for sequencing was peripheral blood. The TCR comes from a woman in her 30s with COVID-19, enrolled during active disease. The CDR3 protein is CASSSGLRDREFYTF. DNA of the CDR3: TGTGCCAGCAGCTCCGGATTACGGGACAGGGAATTCTACACCTTC.